A single sample gave rise to the 13 T cell receptor beta chains below, sequenced in a study of cytomegalovirus exposure and HLA in healthy donors. A multiplex PCR was run with 60 Vbeta primers and 13 Jbeta primers. Profiled with immunoSEQ multiplex PCR; TCRdb holds only in-frame clones, not every one. The sample records 100,000 to 150,000 clones, about 10% being singletons. The sequencing sample was made of PBMCs. The receptors were sampled from a young woman in good health and CMV-seropositive.

The chain uses TRBV30 and TRBJ2-5; D is perhaps TRBD1 (5 bases). V gave up 0 bases and J gave up 3 bases, with 11 bases separating them. The CDR3 runs 14 residues. Germline V lookup: CDR1 GTSNPN, CDR2 SVGIG (reference sequence). In DNA, the CDR3 is TGTGCCTGGAGTGTACACTCCAGGGAAGAGACCCAGTACTTC. This encodes CAWSVHSREETQYF.

About this clone: Other DNA sequences from this sample encode an identical CDR3 as well. J is TRBJ2-1 and V is TRBV27; D is uncertain. The germline gives CDR1 MNHEY, CDR2 SMNVEV (reference sequence). This CDR3 has 13 residues. With 3 bases removed from V and 0 bases from J, the gap between germline ends came to 3 bases. CDR3 sequence reads: CASSFSSYNEQFF. Written as DNA, the CDR3 is TGTGCCAGCAGTTTCAGCTCCTACAATGAGCAGTTCTTC.

J is TRBJ2-2 and V is TRBV5-1; a weak D match, TRBD1 (5 bases). V dropped 4 bases and J dropped 1 base, with 14 bases sitting between them. The CDR3 totals 16 residues. Germline values: CDR1 SGHRS, CDR2 YFSETQ. CDR3 DNA sequence: TGCGCCAGCAGCCTTTTGGGGCTGGGGAACACCGGGGAGCTGTTTTTT. Residues: CASSLLGLGNTGELFF.

There are a few counts of this clone. The chain is built from TRBV6-1 and TRBJ2-5; unclear D gene. This CDR3 is 11 amino acids long. Trimming removed 5 bases at V and 2 bases at J, with 3 bases between. The V gene's germline CDR1 is MNHNS and CDR2 SASEGT. CDR3 in amino acids: CASSLQETQYF. The CDR3 DNA sequence: TGTGCCAGCAGTCTGCAAGAGACCCAGTACTTC.

This clone was detected only a few times. The V gene is TRBV7-9, the J gene TRBJ2-6; no clear D gene. This CDR3 spans 15 amino acids. Germline V gene lookup returns CDR1 SEHNR and CDR2 FQNEAQ (reference sequence). V was clipped by 1 base and J by 4 bases, with 8 bases between them. CDR3 bases: TGTGCCAGCAGCTTAGAGTACACCGGGGCCAACGTCCTGACTTTC. Its translation is CASSLEYTGANVLTF.

The chain has TRBV5-4 and TRBJ1-1; 7 nucleotides line up with TRBD1. This CDR3 contains 13 residues. With 0 bases clipped from V and 6 bases from J, the junction kept 2 bases outside the gene matches. Per germline, CDR1 SGHNT and CDR2 YYREEE (reference sequence). The chain's CDR3 is CASSLGGTAEAFF. The DNA of the CDR3 is TGTGCCAGCAGCTTGGGTGGGACAGCTGAAGCTTTCTTT.

This clone was picked up a small number of times. The chain has TRBV7-2 and TRBJ2-7; TRBD1 aligns across 9 bases. The germline gives CDR1 SGHTA, CDR2 FQGNSA. The CDR3 is 14 residues long. Losses at the gene ends were 5 bases for V and 4 bases for J; bases not matched to a gene: 6. CDR3 bases: TGTGCCAGCAGCAACCGGGACAGGGCTTACGAGCAGTACTTC. Its protein is CASSNRDRAYEQYF.

V gene TRBV27 combines with J gene TRBJ2-1; no firm D call. Trimming took 3 bases from V and 0 from J, leaving 9 bases between them. There are 15 residues in the CDR3. Germline CDR1 and CDR2: MNHEY and SMNVEV (reference sequence). In DNA form, the CDR3 reads TGTGCCAGCAGTTTCGTGCGGAGCTCCTACAATGAGCAGTTCTTC. This codes for CASSFVRSSYNEQFF.

This clone was detected only a few times. This chain joins TRBV5-6 and TRBJ2-7; D call uncertain. CDR3 length: 13 amino acids. V was cut by 1 base and J by 3 bases, with 8 bases left in between. The germline gives CDR1 SGHDT, CDR2 YYEEEE. This CDR3 is CASSLWSVYEQYF. DNA of the CDR3: TGTGCCAGCAGCTTGTGGTCAGTCTACGAGCAGTACTTC. Combining the CDR3 with reference TRBV5-6 and TRBJ2-7 gives the whole variable domain DAGVTQSPTHLIKTRGQQVTLRCSPKSGHDTVSWYQQALGQGPQFIFQYYEEEERQRGNFPDRFSGHQFPNYSSELNVNALLLGDSALYLCASSLWSVYEQYFGPGTRLTVT.

The CDR3 here is CAARPLTGETQYF. For the CDR3, the DNA is TGTGCCGCCCGCCCTCTGACGGGAGAGACCCAGTACTTC. The chain uses TRBV2 and TRBJ2-5; D not certain. The germline CDR1 and CDR2 sequences are SNHLY and FYNNEI. Trimming cost V 11 bases and J 4 bases, with 17 bases left between them. This CDR3 has 13 amino acids.

This clone was observed a handful of times. The chain combines TRBV4-2 with TRBJ2-3; 12 nucleotides line up with TRBD2. The CDR3 extends over 17 amino acids. Germline trimming cut 0 bases from V and 4 bases from J; bases unmatched to any gene: 5. CDR1 LGHNA and CDR2 YNFKEQ come from the germline V gene. The CDR3 DNA reads TGTGCCAGCAGCCAAGATGCGCTAGCGGGAGGGCCAGATACGCAGTATTTT. Translation gives CASSQDALAGGPDTQYF.

The CDR3 sequence is CASSPNSGGGTEAFF. The DNA for the CDR3 is TGTGCCAGCTCACCAAATTCAGGGGGCGGCACTGAAGCTTTCTTT. This chain joins TRBV18 and TRBJ1-1, with 8 bases that match TRBD1. The germline CDR1 and CDR2 sequences are KGHSH and LQKENI. The CDR3 has 15 amino acids. Trimming took 2 bases from V and 4 from J; bases not matched to a gene: 6.

The chain combines TRBV19 with TRBJ2-5; the match to TRBD2 covers 7 bases. V lost 5 bases to trimming and J lost 7 bases; unmatched junction nucleotides: 10. Looked up from germline, CDR1 is LNHDA and CDR2 is SQIVND (reference sequence). The CDR3 is 14 residues long. The DNA for the CDR3 is TGTGCCAGTAGTGACCCCCCGGGAGGAAGGACCCAGTACTTC. It encodes CASSDPPGGRTQYF.